This T cell receptor (beta chain) was identified in a study of cytomegalovirus exposure and HLA in healthy donors. Method: immunoSEQ multiplex PCR; TCRdb's copy keeps in-frame clones and lacks some. This table holds 75,000 to 90,000 clones, over 85% found once. Of note for this clone: Its target is not known.

The study, taken as a whole, reports: The study found most TCR sequences rare, yet found some public TCRs in many donors. The study recorded 160 or so TCR beta chains that were cytomegalovirus-associated. The classifier reportedly diagnosed cytomegalovirus status with high specificity and sensitivity.

Germline values: CDR1 GTSNPN, CDR2 SVGIG (reference sequence). V was cut by 0 bases and J by 7 bases, with 10 bases left in between. There are 12 residues in the CDR3. The receptor was isolated from a woman aged 18-29 years in good health and CMV-seronegative. The V gene is TRBV30, the J gene TRBJ2-7; D gene uncertain. The sequenced sample was PBMCs. CDR3 sequence reads: CAWSVLSREQYF. The CDR3 nucleotides read TGTGCCTGGAGTGTTCTCTCGAGGGAGCAGTACTTC. Drawing the rest from reference TRBV30 and TRBJ2-7, the complete variable domain is SQTIHQWPATLVQPVGSPLSLECTVEGTSNPNLYWYRQAAGRGLQLLFYSVGIGQISSEVPQNLSASRPQDRQFILSSKKLLLSDSGFYLCAWSVLSREQYFGPGTRLTVT.